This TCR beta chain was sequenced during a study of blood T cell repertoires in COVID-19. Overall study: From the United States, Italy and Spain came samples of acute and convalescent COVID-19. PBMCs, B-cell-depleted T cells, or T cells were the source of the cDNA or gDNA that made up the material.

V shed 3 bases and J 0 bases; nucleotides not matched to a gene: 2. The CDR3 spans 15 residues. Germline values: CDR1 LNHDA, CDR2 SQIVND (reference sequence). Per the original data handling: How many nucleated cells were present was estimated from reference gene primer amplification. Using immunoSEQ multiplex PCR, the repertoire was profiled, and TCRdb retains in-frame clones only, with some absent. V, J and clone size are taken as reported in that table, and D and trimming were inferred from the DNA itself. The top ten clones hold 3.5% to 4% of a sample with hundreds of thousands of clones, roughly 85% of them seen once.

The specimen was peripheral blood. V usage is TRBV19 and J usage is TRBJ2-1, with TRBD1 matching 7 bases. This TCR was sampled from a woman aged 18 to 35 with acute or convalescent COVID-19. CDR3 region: CASSMRGPSYNEQFF. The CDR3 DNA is TGTGCCAGTAGTATGAGGGGGCCCTCCTACAATGAGCAGTTCTTC.